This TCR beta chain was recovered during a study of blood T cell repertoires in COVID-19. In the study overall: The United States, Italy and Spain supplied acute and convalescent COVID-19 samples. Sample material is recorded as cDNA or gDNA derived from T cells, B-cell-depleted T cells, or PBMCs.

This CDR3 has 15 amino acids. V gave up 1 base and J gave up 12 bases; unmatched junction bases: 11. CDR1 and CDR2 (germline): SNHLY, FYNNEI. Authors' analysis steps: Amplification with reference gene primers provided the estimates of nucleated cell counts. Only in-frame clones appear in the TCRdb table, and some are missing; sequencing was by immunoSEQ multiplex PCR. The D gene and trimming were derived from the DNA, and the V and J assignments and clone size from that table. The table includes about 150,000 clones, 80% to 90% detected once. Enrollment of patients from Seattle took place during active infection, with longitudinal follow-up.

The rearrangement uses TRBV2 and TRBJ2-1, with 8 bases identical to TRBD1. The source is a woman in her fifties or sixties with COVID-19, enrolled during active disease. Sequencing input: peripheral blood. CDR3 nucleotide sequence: TGTGCCAGCAGTGAAGGGACAGGGAGCCTCTCGTGGCAGTTCTTC. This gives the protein CASSEGTGSLSWQFF. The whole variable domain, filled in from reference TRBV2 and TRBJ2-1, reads EPEVTQTPSHQVTQMGQEVILRCVPISNHLYFYWYRQILGQKVEFLVSFYNNEISEKSEIFDDQFSVERPDGSNFTLKIRSTKLEDSAMYFCASSEGTGSLSWQFFGPGTRLTVL.